The T cell receptor beta chain described here comes from a study of a mutant IDH1 vaccine in newly diagnosed glioma. Study-wide findings and caveats: Shifts in the top peripheral T cell clonotypes seemed unrelated to pseudoprogression.

The CDR3 loop spans 13 amino acids. Germline-derived CDR1 and CDR2 are MDHEN and SYDVKM. The V and J ends lost 6 bases and 6 bases, in that order; junction bases with no gene match: 3. TCRdb keeps only in-frame clones here, not all; method: immunoSEQ multiplex PCR. The sample lists 50,000 to 70,000 clones; 85% to 90% were seen once. Comment on this clone: Its specificity is not known.

Time point of the sample: week 35, safety follow-up. Doses consisted of 300 ug of mutant IDH1 20-mer peptide each, paired with topical imiquimod. The donors had new WHO grade 3 or 4 astrocytomas; these were IDH1-mutant and ATRX-lost. The sequencing used PBMCs, collected from a glioma patient whose treatment included an IDH1 peptide vaccine. The chain carries TRBV28 and TRBJ2-7; 12 bases are shared with TRBD1. This sequence originates from a man between 35 and 55 years old with glioma. CDR3 bases: TGTGCCAGCAGCGGGACAGGGGGCCTCGAGCAGTACTTC. Translated: CASSGTGGLEQYF.